The 9 T cell receptor beta chains given below trace back to one sample, sequenced in a study of beta chain features in type 1 diabetes. Study outcomes and limitations: Among patients with Type 1 diabetes, TCRB CDR3s were moderately but significantly shorter in every one of the four CD4+ subsets.

TCRB transcripts that were expressed got sequenced, as all of the isolated RNA had been reverse transcribed. Sequenced by immunoSEQ multiplex PCR; TCRdb stores in-frame clones only, minus some. The table lists a few hundred thousand clones, roughly 12% of them singletons. No cognate antigen is known for these TCRs. The sample comprised naive CD4+ T cells from blood. The receptors originated from a young woman with type 1 diabetes.

The V gene is TRBV2, the J gene TRBJ2-1; TRBD2 matches at 7 bases. CDR1 and CDR2 (germline): SNHLY, FYNNEI. Losses at the gene ends were 4 bases for V and 12 bases for J; bases not matched to a gene: 15. The CDR3 extends over 15 amino acids. The CDR3 coding sequence is TGTGCCAGCAGTGCACCCGGGACTACCAAAAGTAGGCAGTTCTTC. Translation gives CASSAPGTTKSRQFF.

The chain is built from TRBV5-6 and TRBJ2-1; tentative D call: TRBD2 (7 bases). V was shortened by 2 bases and J by 10 bases, with 16 bases between the two germline ends. The CDR3 covers 14 residues. Germline CDR1 and CDR2: SGHDT and YYEEEE. CDR3 bases: TGTGCCAGCAGCTTCTCGATGAGGGGGGGGGAGCAGTTCTTC. Translating gives CASSFSMRGGEQFF. Full variable domain (outside the CDR3, taken from reference TRBV5-6 and TRBJ2-1): DAGVTQSPTHLIKTRGQQVTLRCSPKSGHDTVSWYQQALGQGPQFIFQYYEEEERQRGNFPDRFSGHQFPNYSSELNVNALLLGDSALYLCASSFSMRGGEQFFGPGTRLTVL.

This clone was observed a few times. Other DNA sequences in this specimen translate into the identical CDR3. The V and J genes are TRBV5-4 and TRBJ2-5; 12 positions agree with TRBD2. Germline V lookup: CDR1 SGHNT, CDR2 YYREEE (reference sequence). CDR3 size: 15 residues. The V and J ends lost 5 bases and 5 bases, in that order; junction bases with no gene match: 7. CDR3: CASSPLAGGRETQYF. Here the CDR3 DNA reads TGTGCCAGCAGTCCGCTAGCGGGAGGGCGGGAGACCCAGTACTTC.

The chain recombines TRBV2 with TRBJ2-1; 8 positions agree with TRBD1. V was pared by 9 bases and J by 9 bases, with 4 bases of the junction left unmatched. The CDR3 covers 11 residues. Germline assignment: CDR1 SNHLY and CDR2 FYNNEI. DNA of the CDR3: TGTGCCAGTAGGACAGGGCTTGAGCAGTTCTTC. It is translated as CASRTGLEQFF.

The V call is TRBV27, the J call TRBJ1-2; 8 bases line up with TRBD1. There are 14 residues in the CDR3. V trimming: 1 base; J trimming: 7 bases; junction bases outside the gene matches: 5. Germline CDR1 MNHEY, CDR2 SMNVEV (reference sequence). The chain's CDR3 is CASSLYRGFGGYTF. The DNA of the CDR3 is TGTGCCAGCAGTTTATACAGGGGGTTTGGTGGCTACACCTTC.

This clone appeared a few times. This rearrangement joins TRBV7-8 to TRBJ2-3; tentative D call: TRBD2 (6 bases). CDR1 and CDR2 (germline): SGHVS, FQNEAQ. The CDR3 totals 15 residues. The V end was cut by 5 bases, the J end by 1 base, with 13 bases between. This CDR3 reads CASSKGAGRTDTQYF. CDR3 sequence (DNA): TGTGCCAGCAGCAAAGGGGCGGGACGCACAGATACGCAGTATTTT.

This clone has a count of ten or more. The chain links TRBV29-1 to TRBJ2-3; the D is unclear. The CDR3 runs to 12 residues. Trimming took off 7 bases at V and 3 bases at J, with 11 bases between the two ends. Germline V CDR1 and CDR2: SQVTM, ANQGSEA. CDR3 sequence reads: CSAPSRTDTQYF. The CDR3 region has the DNA TGCAGCGCACCTTCGAGGACAGATACGCAGTATTTT.

The gene calls are TRBV11-2 and TRBJ2-5, with TRBD1 matching over 12 bases. The CDR3 loop spans 17 amino acids. J was trimmed by 3 bases and V by 3 bases; bases with no gene match: 8. The germline gives CDR1 SGHAT, CDR2 FQNNGV. For the CDR3, the DNA is TGTGCCAGCAGCTTCCTCAGGGGACAGGGGGCCGAAGAGACCCAGTACTTC. Its translation: CASSFLRGQGAEETQYF.

The CDR3 spells CSVATRLAGGGEQFF. CDR3 nucleotides: TGCAGCGTTGCGACAAGACTAGCGGGAGGGGGGGAGCAGTTCTTC. The chain links TRBV29-1 to TRBJ2-1; TRBD2 aligns across 14 bases. Looked up from germline, CDR1 is SQVTM and CDR2 is ANQGSEA. Trimming at V came to 4 bases and at J to 10 bases, leaving 9 bases not matched to a gene. This CDR3 contains 15 residues.